This record covers a single TCR beta chain. Its antigen is as yet unknown. This sample stems from a study of T cell responses to AZD1222 COVID-19 vaccine. Findings of the study overall: Spike-spanning, vaccine-associated CD4 TCRs were dominant at 160-218 and 743-854. Donors were mostly white British, more females; clonal diversity possibly underestimated.

Assay: immunoSEQ multiplex PCR; the TCRdb copy retains only in-frame clones and omits some. The data contain approximately 150,000 clones, more than 85% of them seen just once; the ten biggest clones take up approximately 5.3%. Unmatched junction bases numbered 3, after V lost 4 bases and J lost 2 bases. CDR1 is SGHRS, CDR2 YFSETQ, per germline. The CDR3 runs to 14 residues. The chain combines TRBV5-1 with TRBJ2-3; 8 positions match TRBD1. The sequencing here drew on peripheral blood, taken on day 0 of AZD1222 vaccination. This clonotype was sampled from an adult in good health. The CDR3 nucleotides are TGCGCCAGCAGCGCGGGACAGGACACAGATACGCAGTATTTT. Amino acid sequence: CASSAGQDTDTQYF.